This T cell receptor beta chain was captured in a study of T cell repertoires in cytomegalovirus infection (dated by TCRdb to between 2018 and 2021). Background for the entire study: Recently identified HLA-C-restricted CMV epitopes, whose presentation resists viral immunomodulation, were targeted by peptide stimulations together with well-studied HLA-B-restricted epitopes. Because public TCR beta signatures pointed to carriage of CMV infection together with the matching HLA type, the HLA type of each donor mattered for the analysis. Overall study outcomes, separate from this receptor: Cumulative frequency of public TCR beta family members discriminated carriers of CMV infection plus the relevant HLA type in this cohort and an independent approximately 370-donor cohort. The ex vivo response was dominated by HLA-C-restricted CMV-specific TCR beta clonotypes, which also provided the single most frequent clonotype in two of eight donors.

In its sample, this clonotype was seen many times. The target of this receptor is not known. No much larger clonotype is one base removed from it; base qualities were not supplied. Instrument used: Illumina HiSeq 1500. Clones were called with MiXCR by TCRdb after fastp trimmed the public reads at Q25, and only in-frame beta chains were retained. Each entry is one CDR3 protein sequence, shown with its most common DNA and genes. In all, the sample holds about 920,000 distinct CDR3 sequences, and around a third of those were seen once. The ten largest clones represent more than 13% of the sample. The treatment or condition label for this specimen denotes: in vitro stimulation with specific CMV peptide epitopes to enrich CMV-specific T cells. The specimen was cultured CD8+ T cells from PBMCs, collected from culture after CMV antigen stimulation. The clonotype was recovered from a human donor in good health (CMV status not recorded). Some clones in this sample may be carry-over from other donors' samples.

For the CDR3, the sequence is CASSFLAGGPYEQYF. The DNA is TGTGCCAGCAGCTTTCTAGCGGGGGGGCCCTACGAGCAGTACTTC. The receptor chain draws on TRBV7-9 and TRBJ2-7, with 12 junctional bases fitting TRBD2. CDR1 SEHNR and CDR2 FQNEAQ are derived from the germline V gene (reference sequence). Measured from the cysteine to the phenylalanine, the CDR3 is 15 residues long. Kept here is only the CDR3 DNA, which spans 45 bases and is read in frame from base 1. Here V drops 3 bases and J drops 2 bases, and the junction holds 2 bases not matched to any gene.